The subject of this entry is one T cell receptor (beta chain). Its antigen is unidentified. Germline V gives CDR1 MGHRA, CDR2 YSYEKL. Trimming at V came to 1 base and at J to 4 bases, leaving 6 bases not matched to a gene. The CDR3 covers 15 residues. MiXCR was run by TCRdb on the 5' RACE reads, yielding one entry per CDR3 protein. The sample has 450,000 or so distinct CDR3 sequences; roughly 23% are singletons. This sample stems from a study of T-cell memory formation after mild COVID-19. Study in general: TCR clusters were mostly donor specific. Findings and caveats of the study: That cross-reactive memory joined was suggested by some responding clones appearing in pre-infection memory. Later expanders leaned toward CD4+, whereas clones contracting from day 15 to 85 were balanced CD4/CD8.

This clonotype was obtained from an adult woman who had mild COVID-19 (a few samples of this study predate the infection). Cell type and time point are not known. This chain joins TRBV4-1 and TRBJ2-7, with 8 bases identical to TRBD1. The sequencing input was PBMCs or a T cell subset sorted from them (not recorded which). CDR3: CASSQVLDRVYEQYF. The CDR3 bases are TGCGCCAGCAGCCAAGTTCTGGACAGGGTTTACGAGCAGTACTTC.